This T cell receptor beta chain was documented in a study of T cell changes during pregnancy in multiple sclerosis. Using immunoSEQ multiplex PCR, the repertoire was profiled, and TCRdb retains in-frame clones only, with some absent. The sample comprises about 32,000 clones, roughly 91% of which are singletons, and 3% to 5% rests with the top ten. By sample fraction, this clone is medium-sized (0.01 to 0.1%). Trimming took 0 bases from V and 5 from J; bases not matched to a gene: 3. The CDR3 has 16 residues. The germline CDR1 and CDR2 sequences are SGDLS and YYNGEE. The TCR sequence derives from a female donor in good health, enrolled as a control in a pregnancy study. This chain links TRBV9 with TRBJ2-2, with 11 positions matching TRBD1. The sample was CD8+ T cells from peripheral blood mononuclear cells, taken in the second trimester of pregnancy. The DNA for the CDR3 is TGTGCCAGCAGCGTAGGAGGACAGGGGGCTACCGGGGAGCTGTTTTTT. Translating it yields CASSVGGQGATGELFF.